The rows below give T cell receptor beta chains drawn from one sample of a study of human T cells and chemical hapten exposure. TCRdb re-analysed the RACE reads in MiXCR, keeping a single row per CDR3 protein. This sample has some 200,000 distinct CDR3 sequences, with approximately 20% found just once. Sequenced material: whole blood, taken in connection with sensitization to the hapten diphenylcyclopropenone (DPC). These receptors came from a woman between 50 and 59 years old with alopecia areata. Some clones in this sample may be carry-over from other donors' samples. Each CDR3 is given with its conserved first and last residue. Fields, in order: D gene, J gene, CDR3 length, clone size, V gene, CDR3 protein, CDR3 DNA. A D gene is named only where the DNA matches it firmly. Expanded clones are given a class, and other clones once, few, many or no size at all.

TRBD2 TRBJ2-1 15 NA TRBV20-1 CSASFGTSFFYEQFF TGCAGTGCTAGTTTTGGGACTAGTTTTTTTTATGAGCAGTTCTTC
TRBD2 TRBJ2-5 12 many TRBV20-1 CSALAGQETQYF TGCAGCGCCCTAGCGGGGCAAGAGACCCAGTACTTC
NA TRBJ2-3 12 few TRBV28 CASRLSTDTQYF TGTGCCAGCAGGCTGAGCACAGATACGCAGTATTTT
NA TRBJ2-7 14 NA TRBV9 CASSVTQSSYEQYF TGTGCCAGCAGCGTAACCCAGAGCTCCTACGAGCAGTACTTC
TRBD2 TRBJ2-3 16 NA TRBV27 CASSLPSGSGTDTQYF TGTGCCAGCAGTCTACCGAGCGGGAGTGGTACAGATACGCAGTATTTT
NA TRBJ2-2 15 NA TRBV20-1 CSAPGGAANTGELFF TGCAGTGCCCCGGGCGGGGCCGCGAACACCGGGGAGCTGTTTTTT
NA TRBJ2-5 15 NA TRBV7-2 CASSLTRIPSETQYF TGTGCCAGCAGCTTAACTAGAATCCCGTCGGAGACCCAGTACTTC
NA TRBJ1-1 17 NA TRBV5-4 CASSLSQGARRNTEAFF TGTGCCAGCAGCTTGTCGCAGGGAGCGAGGAGGAACACTGAAGCTTTCTTT
TRBD1 TRBJ1-3 15 few TRBV4-2 CASSPQQGIQNTIYF TGTGCCAGCAGCCCCCAACAGGGGATCCAAAACACCATATATTTT
NA TRBJ1-1 14 once TRBV5-5 CASSPGQIYTEAFF TGTGCCAGCAGCCCCGGACAGATCTACACTGAAGCTTTCTTT
TRBD2 TRBJ2-1 16 few TRBV5-1 CASSLIPGLGGNEQFF TGCGCCAGCAGCTTGATACCGGGACTAGGAGGCAATGAGCAGTTCTTC
NA TRBJ2-4 13 few TRBV20-1 CSATTGAKNIQYF TGCAGTGCTACCACAGGTGCCAAAAACATTCAGTACTTC
NA TRBJ2-4 17 NA TRBV18 CASSPRELTLAKNIQYF TGTGCCAGCTCACCAAGGGAGCTGACCCTAGCCAAAAACATTCAGTACTTC
TRBD2 TRBJ2-1 14 few TRBV2 CASRLAGGPNEQFF TGTGCCAGCCGACTAGCGGGAGGGCCCAATGAGCAGTTCTTC
TRBD2 TRBJ2-3 14 once TRBV18 CASFPSGKGDTQYF TGTGCCAGCTTTCCCAGCGGGAAGGGAGATACGCAGTATTTT
TRBD1 TRBJ2-1 14 NA TRBV28 CASSFTGERNEQFF TGTGCCAGCAGTTTCACAGGGGAAAGGAATGAGCAGTTCTTC
TRBD1 TRBJ2-7 13 few TRBV20-1 CSARGQGSYEQYF TGCAGTGCTAGGGGACAGGGATCCTACGAGCAGTACTTC
TRBD1 TRBJ1-1 17 few TRBV20-1 CSATVSGQENMNTEAFF TGCAGTGCTACCGTTTCGGGACAGGAAAATATGAACACTGAAGCTTTCTTT
NA TRBJ1-2 14 many TRBV29-1 CSVEGRRGFYGYTF TGCAGCGTTGAAGGTCGTAGAGGGTTCTATGGCTACACCTTC
TRBD2 TRBJ2-5 15 few TRBV19 CASSPSGTLQETQYF TGTGCCAGTAGTCCTAGCGGGACTCTCCAAGAGACCCAGTACTTC
NA TRBJ1-3 14 few TRBV12-3/TRBV12-4 CASRAGNSGNTIYF TGTGCCAGCAGAGCAGGCAACTCTGGAAACACCATATATTTT
TRBD1 TRBJ1-2 16 NA TRBV11-2 CASSLGTGGEGAGYTF TGTGCCAGCAGCCTCGGGACAGGGGGCGAGGGAGCTGGCTACACCTTC
TRBD2 TRBJ2-1 14 NA TRBV20-1 CSARYGTSGFEQFF TGCAGTGCTAGATATGGGACTAGCGGGTTTGAGCAGTTCTTC
NA TRBJ2-1 14 NA TRBV5-1 CASSSFLTGDEQFF TGCGCCAGCAGCTCGTTCCTTACTGGGGATGAGCAGTTCTTC
TRBD2 TRBJ2-5 14 NA TRBV7-9 CASSHPGLVGTQYF TGTGCCAGCAGCCATCCGGGACTAGTAGGGACCCAGTACTTC
TRBD1 TRBJ1-1 17 many TRBV10-3 CAISERRGQALNTEAFF TGTGCCATCAGTGAAAGGCGCGGACAGGCGCTTAACACTGAAGCTTTCTTT
NA TRBJ2-5 12 many TRBV12-3/TRBV12-4 CASSSLGETQYF TGTGCCAGCAGTTCCCTTGGAGAGACCCAGTACTTC
TRBD1 TRBJ1-1 19 NA TRBV15 CVTSRDPPQGAKLNTEAFF TGTGTCACCAGCAGAGATCCCCCCCAGGGGGCCAAACTGAACACTGAAGCTTTCTTT
TRBD2 TRBJ2-3 16 few TRBV6-5 CASRGTSGTRGDTQYF TGTGCCAGCAGAGGGACTAGCGGGACCCGCGGGGATACGCAGTATTTT
TRBD2 TRBJ2-3 15 NA TRBV6-5 CASSLLAGLTDTQYF TGTGCCAGCAGCTTACTAGCGGGACTCACAGATACGCAGTATTTT
NA TRBJ1-1 12 NA TRBV18 CASSGYNTEAFF TGTGCCAGCTCAGGATACAACACTGAAGCTTTCTTT
TRBD1 TRBJ1-1 14 NA TRBV6-5 CASSRTGMNTEAFF TGTGCCAGCAGCCGGACAGGGATGAACACTGAAGCTTTCTTT
TRBD1 TRBJ1-2 14 NA TRBV16 CASSQSQTGYGYTF TGTGCCAGCAGCCAATCCCAGACAGGGTATGGCTACACCTTC
NA TRBJ2-1 14 many TRBV14 CASVIARGYNEQFF TGTGCCAGCGTCATAGCCCGGGGGTACAATGAGCAGTTCTTC
NA TRBJ2-7 12 few TRBV20-1 CSARRETYEQYF TGCAGTGCTAGACGAGAGACATACGAGCAGTACTTC
TRBD2 TRBJ2-1 15 few TRBV5-1 CASSLGGGPFSEQFF TGCGCCAGCAGCTTGGGGGGAGGGCCGTTCTCTGAGCAGTTCTTC
TRBD1 TRBJ1-5 13 NA TRBV2 CASRTGQAQPQHF TGTGCCAGCAGGACAGGACAGGCTCAGCCCCAGCATTTT
TRBD2 TRBJ2-3 16 NA TRBV20-1 CSASGVAGGSTDTQYF TGCAGTGCTTCCGGCGTAGCGGGAGGATCGACAGATACGCAGTATTTT
NA TRBJ2-7 15 NA TRBV6-2/TRBV6-3 CASSPGGGVTYEQYF TGTGCCAGCAGCCCAGGGGGAGGAGTAACCTACGAGCAGTACTTC
NA TRBJ1-1 12 few TRBV29-1 CSVARAETEAFF TGCAGCGTTGCCAGGGCCGAGACTGAAGCTTTCTTT
TRBD2 TRBJ2-3 15 once TRBV10-3 CATKFGLAATDTQYF TGTGCCACGAAATTCGGACTAGCGGCCACAGATACGCAGTATTTT
TRBD1 TRBJ2-1 14 NA TRBV6-1 CASSPGQGSGEQFF TGTGCCAGCAGTCCGGGACAGGGGTCTGGAGAGCAGTTCTTC
NA TRBJ1-5 17 NA TRBV12-3/TRBV12-4 CASSLGGGGTHNQPQHF TGTGCCAGCAGTTTAGGGGGCGGGGGCACTCACAATCAGCCCCAGCATTTT
NA TRBJ1-6 14 few TRBV9 CASSAGMPNSPLHF TGTGCCAGCAGCGCAGGGATGCCTAATTCACCCCTCCACTTT
NA TRBJ2-4 13 once TRBV5-4 CASSSYPGDIQYF TGTGCCAGCAGCTCTTATCCGGGGGACATTCAGTACTTC